This T cell receptor (beta chain) originates from a study of cytomegalovirus exposure and HLA in healthy donors. Study findings and constraints: A list of around 150 TCR beta chains associated with cytomegalovirus was given. Several of the most significant clusters were apparently associated with common viral pathogens in a later analysis.

Worth noting for this clone: Antigen unknown.

The PCR had 60 Vbeta and 13 Jbeta primers. Data came from immunoSEQ multiplex PCR; TCRdb stores just in-frame clones and leaves some out. The sample yields under 70,000 clones, 65% to 70% seen once. CDR3 length equals 13 residues. Per germline, CDR1 SGHAT and CDR2 FQNNGV. V dropped 8 bases and J dropped 1 base, with 9 bases sitting between them. J is TRBJ1-3 and V is TRBV11-2; D unclear. The TCR sequence derives from a woman between 25 and 40 years old in good health and CMV-seronegative. The sample taken for sequencing was PBMCs. The CDR3 region is CASSFTSGNTIYF. In DNA form, the CDR3 reads TGTGCCAGCTCCTTCACATCTGGAAACACCATATATTTT.